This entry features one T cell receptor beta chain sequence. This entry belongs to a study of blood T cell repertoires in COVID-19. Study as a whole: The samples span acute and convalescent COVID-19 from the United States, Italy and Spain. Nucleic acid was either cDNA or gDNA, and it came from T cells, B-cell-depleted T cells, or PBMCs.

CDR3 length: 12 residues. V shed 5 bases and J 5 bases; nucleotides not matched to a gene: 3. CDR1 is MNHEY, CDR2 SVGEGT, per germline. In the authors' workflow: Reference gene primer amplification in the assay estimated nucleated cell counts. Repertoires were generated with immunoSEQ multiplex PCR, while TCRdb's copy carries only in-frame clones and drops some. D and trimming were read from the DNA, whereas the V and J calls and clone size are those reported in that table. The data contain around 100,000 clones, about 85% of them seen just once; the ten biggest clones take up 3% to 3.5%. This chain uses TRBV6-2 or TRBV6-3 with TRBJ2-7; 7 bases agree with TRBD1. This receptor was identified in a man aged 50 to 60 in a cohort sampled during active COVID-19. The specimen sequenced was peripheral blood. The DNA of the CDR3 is TGTGCCAGCAGTCGACAGGGTAACGAGCAGTACTTC. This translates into CASSRQGNEQYF.